This T cell receptor (beta chain) was captured by sequencing in a study of human thymus T cells. General study results and limits: What appeared biased in thymic and blood repertoires was the usage of V and J genes. Related research examined unrelated individuals and reported that their thymic repertoires overlapped highly.

The germline CDR1 and CDR2 sequences are SGHRS and YFSETQ. This CDR3 spans 16 amino acids. Trimming pared 1 base from V and 0 bases from J, leaving 8 bases between. This table comes from immunoSEQ multiplex PCR, and its TCRdb copy is limited to in-frame clones, with some not included. This sample has tens of thousands of clones, with 85% to 95% found just once. Obtained as resections during corrective heart surgery, the thymus tissue was then studied. Remarks on this clone: Its antigen remains unidentified.

The sequenced material came from thymus tissue. The sequence came from a girl under three years old with a congenital heart defect but otherwise immunologically healthy. The chain employs TRBV5-1 and TRBJ2-6, with no clear D. The CDR3 DNA follows: TGCGCCAGCAGCTTGCGGCAGTGCTCTGGGGCCAACGTCCTGACTTTC. This gives the protein CASSLRQCSGANVLTF.